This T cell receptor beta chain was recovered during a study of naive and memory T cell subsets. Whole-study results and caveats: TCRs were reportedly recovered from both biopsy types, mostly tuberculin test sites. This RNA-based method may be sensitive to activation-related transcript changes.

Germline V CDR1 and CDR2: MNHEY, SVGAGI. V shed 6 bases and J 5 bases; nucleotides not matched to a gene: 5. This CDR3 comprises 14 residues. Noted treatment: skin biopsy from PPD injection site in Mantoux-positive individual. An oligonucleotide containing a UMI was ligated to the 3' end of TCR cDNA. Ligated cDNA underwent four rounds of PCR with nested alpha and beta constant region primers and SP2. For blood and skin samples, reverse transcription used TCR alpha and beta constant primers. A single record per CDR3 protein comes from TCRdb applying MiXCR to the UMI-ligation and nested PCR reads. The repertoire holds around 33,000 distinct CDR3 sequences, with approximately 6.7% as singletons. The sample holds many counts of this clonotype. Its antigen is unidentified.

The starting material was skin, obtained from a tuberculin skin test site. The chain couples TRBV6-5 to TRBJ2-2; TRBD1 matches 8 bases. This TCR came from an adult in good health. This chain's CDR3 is CASRPGQETGELFF. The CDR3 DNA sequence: TGTGCCAGCAGACCGGGACAGGAGACCGGGGAGCTGTTTTTT.